A single sample gave rise to the 16 T cell receptor beta chains below, sequenced in a study of Graves' ophthalmopathy and Graves' hyperthyroidism. Transcripts of RNA were the source for amplifying TCR beta CDR3 regions. First-round RT-PCR relied on HTBI primers, and a second-round multiplex PCR came next. TCRdb processed the multiplex PCR reads anew with MiXCR; each CDR3 protein has one entry. The sample holds under 250,000 distinct CDR3 sequences, about 22% seen once. Sequencing input: peripheral blood. The receptors here all came from a woman in her forties or fifties with Graves' ophthalmopathy.

This clonotype was seen repeatedly, ten times or more. This rearrangement joins TRBV20-1 to TRBJ2-7; TRBD2 agrees at 7 bases. V lost 3 bases and J lost 6; bases outside the gene matches: 11. The CDR3 length is 14 residues. The germline gives CDR1 DFQATT, CDR2 SNEGSKA (reference sequence). The CDR3, as DNA: TGCAGTGCTAGGCCTGGCGGGAGTGAGATCGAGCAGTACTTC. It is translated as CSARPGGSEIEQYF.

This clonotype was seen a few times. The chain carries TRBV28 and TRBJ2-5; D not certain. V was clipped by 1 base and J by 5 bases, with 11 bases between them. The length of the CDR3 is 14 residues. Germline CDR1 reads MDHEN; CDR2 reads SYDVKM. CDR3 DNA: TGTGCCAGCAGTTTATCCGGGTGGGTGGAGACCCAGTACTTC. It yields the protein CASSLSGWVETQYF. The complete variable domain, with remaining parts taken from reference TRBV28 and TRBJ2-5, reads DVKVTQSSRYLVKRTGEKVFLECVQDMDHENMFWYRQDPGLGLRLIYFSYDVKMKEKGDIPEGYSVSREKKERFSLILESASTNQTSMYLCASSLSGWVETQYFGPGTRLLVL.

This clonotype was observed a few times. The chain carries TRBV19 and TRBJ1-2; D not resolved. Between the trimmed V and J ends, which lost 3 bases and 7 bases, there was a span of 9 bases. Germline loops: CDR1 LNHDA, CDR2 SQIVND (reference sequence). This CDR3 is 12 amino acids long. The CDR3 sequence: CASSIWNGGYTF. The CDR3 DNA reads TGTGCCAGTAGTATTTGGAACGGTGGCTACACCTTC.

This clonotype was recorded many times. The chain has TRBV20-1 and TRBJ1-2; a possible D gene is TRBD1 (6 bases). In germline, CDR1 is DFQATT, CDR2 SNEGSKA (reference sequence). The CDR3 is 10 residues long. In DNA, the CDR3 is TGCAGGAGGGGGAGCTATGGCTACACCTTC. This codes for CRRGSYGYTF.

This clonotype was observed at least ten times. The chain carries TRBV20-1 and TRBJ2-5; no clear D gene. CDR1 is DFQATT, CDR2 SNEGSKA, per germline (reference sequence). This CDR3 contains 13 residues. V was clipped by 0 bases and J by 4 bases, with 9 bases between them. The CDR3 nucleotides read TGCAGTGCTAGAGAACCCGCGAGAGAGACCCAGTACTTC. Translation: CSAREPARETQYF.

This clonotype was observed at least ten times. The V call is TRBV19, the J call TRBJ1-2; D might be TRBD1 (5 bases). V lost 9 bases and J 7 bases, leaving 18 bases between the germline ends. The CDR3 extends over 13 amino acids. Germline-derived CDR1 and CDR2 are LNHDA and SQIVND (reference sequence). The CDR3, as DNA: TGTGCCAGCGGAGGGCAGGGTTTGCGTGGCTACACCTTC. Its protein is CASGGQGLRGYTF.

A few counts support this clonotype. CDR3 loop: CSARFRQAGELFF. The CDR3 DNA is TGCAGTGCTAGATTTAGACAAGCCGGGGAGCTGTTTTTT. The chain links TRBV20-1 to TRBJ2-2; D gene unclear. Germline lookup yields CDR1 DFQATT and CDR2 SNEGSKA (reference sequence). The CDR3 loop spans 13 amino acids. Trimming pared 2 bases from V and 6 bases from J, leaving 10 bases between.

This clonotype occurred many times. J is TRBJ1-6 and V is TRBV7-8; weak D call: TRBD1 (5 bases). The length of the CDR3 is 15 residues. Trimming left V 1 base short and J 6 bases short, with 10 bases between. CDR1 is SGHVS, CDR2 FQNEAQ, per germline. This CDR3 reads CASSLGAGFNSPLHF. The CDR3 DNA is TGTGCCAGCAGCTTAGGCGCAGGGTTTAATTCACCCCTCCACTTT. The full variable domain, with the rest looked up from reference TRBV7-8 and TRBJ1-6, is GAGVSQSPRYKVAKRGQDVALRCDPISGHVSLFWYQQALGQGPEFLTYFQNEAQLDKSGLPSDRFFAERPEGSVSTLKIQRTQQEDSAVYLCASSLGAGFNSPLHFGNGTRLTVT.

The table lists this clonotype with a few counts. The chain couples TRBV6-1 to TRBJ2-7; weak D call: TRBD2 (6 bases). The CDR3 has 13 residues. Per germline, CDR1 MNHNS and CDR2 SASEGT. V was pared by 4 bases and J by 1 base, with 8 bases between. For the CDR3, the DNA is TGTGCCAGCAGTGGGCGGGAATCCTACGAGCAGTACTTC. It yields the protein CASSGRESYEQYF.

In its sample, this clonotype was seen many times. The chain links TRBV2 to TRBJ1-6; D gene unclear. This CDR3 has 14 residues. Deletions cut 6 bases from V and 8 bases from J, with 14 bases between. Germline values: CDR1 SNHLY, CDR2 FYNNEI. In nucleotides, the CDR3 is TGTGCCAGCAGGGGGATGGTGGAGGATTCACCCCTCCACTTT. It codes for CASRGMVEDSPLHF.

This clonotype was counted only a few times. This chain uses TRBV15 with TRBJ2-5; a weak D match, TRBD2 (5 bases). The V end was cut by 0 bases, the J end by 4 bases, with 12 bases between. CDR1 is LNHNV, CDR2 YYDKDF, per germline (reference sequence). The CDR3 consists of 15 residues. CDR3 coding DNA: TGTGCCACCAGCAGAGATAAAATAGAGGGAGAGACCCAGTACTTC. It yields the protein CATSRDKIEGETQYF.

This clonotype has at least ten counts. The gene calls are TRBV11-3 and TRBJ1-1, with TRBD1 as a possible D gene (5 bases). V gave up 2 bases and J gave up 4 bases, with 14 bases separating them. This CDR3 is 15 amino acids long. Germline V gene lookup returns CDR1 SGHNT and CDR2 YENEEA. The CDR3 DNA reads TGTGCCAGCAGCTTACAGGGCGCGAGAGGCACTGAAGCTTTCTTT. Translating gives CASSLQGARGTEAFF.

Many counts were recorded for this clonotype. V gene TRBV5-4 combines with J gene TRBJ2-5; D call uncertain. The germline V gene encodes CDR1 SGHNT and CDR2 YYREEE (reference sequence). Trimming shortened V by 0 bases and J by 3 bases, and 15 bases separated the two germline ends. The CDR3 consists of 16 residues. The CDR3 DNA sequence: TGTGCCAGCAGCTTGGGATCAGCACACTCCAAAGAGACCCAGTACTTC. It is translated as CASSLGSAHSKETQYF.

This clonotype was recorded a few times. This sequence joins TRBV6-1 and TRBJ2-2; a possible D gene is TRBD1 (6 bases). This CDR3 is built from 14 residues. V dropped 7 bases and J dropped 2 bases, with 11 bases sitting between them. Looked up from germline, CDR1 is MNHNS and CDR2 is SASEGT. The DNA for the CDR3 is TGTGCCAGCACCGGGACACGAAACACCGGGGAGCTGTTTTTT. This sequence encodes CASTGTRNTGELFF.

There are many counts of this clonotype. The chain carries TRBV2 and TRBJ2-7; D is uncertain. The V gene's germline CDR1 is SNHLY and CDR2 FYNNEI. Trimming stripped 5 bases from V and 2 bases from J, with 13 bases between. The CDR3 spans 14 residues. CDR3 bases: TGTGCCAGCAGTAGAACCGGACGGACCTACGAGCAGTACTTC. Protein product: CASSRTGRTYEQYF.

This clonotype was counted ten times or more. The chain recombines TRBV12-3 or TRBV12-4 with TRBJ2-2; D call uncertain. The CDR3 contains 15 residues. V lost 5 bases and J 6 bases, leaving 16 bases between the germline ends. The CDR3: CASSPRGRVSGELFF. DNA of the CDR3: TGTGCCAGCAGTCCCCGAGGCCGGGTATCCGGGGAGCTGTTTTTT.